Presented here are 22 T cell receptor beta chains from one specimen sequenced in a study of T cells in localized non-small cell lung cancer. The table came from immunoSEQ multiplex PCR; TCRdb's copy has only in-frame clones and leaves some out. The sample carries about 24,000 clones, around 81% recorded once. The sample here was PBMCs, taken before any cancer treatment. The receptors here all came from a man aged 35 to 70 with stage II lung adenocarcinoma.

The gene calls are TRBV11-2 and TRBJ1-1; D gene uncertain. V was trimmed by 5 bases and J by 6 bases, leaving 13 bases between them. CDR1 and CDR2 (germline): SGHAT, FQNNGV. There are 13 residues in the CDR3. CDR3: CASSVEGAAEAFF. For the CDR3, the DNA is TGTGCCAGCAGCGTGGAAGGAGCTGCTGAAGCTTTCTTT.

The chain links TRBV30 to TRBJ2-6; D unresolved. The CDR3 loop spans 16 amino acids. The germline V gene encodes CDR1 GTSNPN and CDR2 SVGIG (reference sequence). Trimming left V 4 bases short and J 0 bases short, with 13 bases between. CDR3 in DNA: TGTGCCTGGACCTCGAGGCGGACCTCTGGGGCCAACGTCCTGACTTTC. Encoded protein: CAWTSRRTSGANVLTF.

The J gene is TRBJ1-2, the V gene TRBV19; D not resolved. Trimming took 5 bases from V and 0 from J, leaving 13 bases between them. Germline V gene sequence: CDR1 LNHDA, CDR2 SQIVND (reference sequence). This CDR3 has 15 residues. The CDR3 sequence: CASSVDIDTNYGYTF. The DNA of the CDR3 is TGTGCCAGTAGTGTGGATATCGACACTAACTATGGCTACACCTTC.

CDR3 coding DNA: TGCGCCAGCAGCCGGGCGGGGGGAAACCAAGAGACCCAGTACTTC. Protein sequence: CASSRAGGNQETQYF. V and J are TRBV4-1 and TRBJ2-5, with 8 bases identical to TRBD2. Trimming removed 4 bases from V and 0 bases from J; junction bases left unmatched: 4. Germline V lookup: CDR1 MGHRA, CDR2 YSYEKL. The CDR3 loop spans 15 amino acids.

The CDR3 is CASSPGRLNTGELFF. DNA of the CDR3: TGTGCCAGCTCACCAGGGCGGCTGAACACCGGGGAGCTGTTTTTT. The chain combines TRBV18 with TRBJ2-2; D ambiguous. Trimming stripped 2 bases from V and 1 base from J, with 8 bases between. This CDR3 contains 15 residues. Germline V gene lookup returns CDR1 KGHSH and CDR2 LQKENI.

The rearrangement uses TRBV9 and TRBJ2-7; 8 bases are a match to TRBD1. This CDR3 has 14 amino acids. Germline V lookup: CDR1 SGDLS, CDR2 YYNGEE. V was clipped by 0 bases and J by 3 bases; unmatched bases: 2. The CDR3 loop reads CASSVGDRYYEQYF. The CDR3 DNA is TGTGCCAGCAGCGTAGGGGACAGGTACTACGAGCAGTACTTC.

This clone was seen once. J is TRBJ2-2 and V is TRBV30; a possible D gene is TRBD2 (7 bases). This CDR3 contains 15 residues. Germline V CDR1 and CDR2: GTSNPN, SVGIG (reference sequence). The germline V and J ends were trimmed by 0 bases and 7 bases, with 15 bases remaining between them. The CDR3 nucleotides are TGTGCCTGGAGTGTACACGGGGGGCAGGTCGGGGAGCTGTTTTTT. Encoded protein: CAWSVHGGQVGELFF.

This clone turned up a few times. J is TRBJ2-1 and V is TRBV6-1; D not resolved. Trimming pared 6 bases from V and 4 bases from J, leaving 7 bases between. Germline CDR1 reads MNHNS; CDR2 reads SASEGT. The CDR3 length is 12 residues. The CDR3 DNA follows: TGTGCCAGCAGGGAACGGTACAATGAGCAGTTCTTC. It specifies CASRERYNEQFF.

The chain is built from TRBV7-2 and TRBJ2-3; 8 bases are a match to TRBD2. Per germline, CDR1 SGHTA and CDR2 FQGNSA. Trimming at V came to 5 bases and at J to 2 bases, leaving 9 bases not matched to a gene. The CDR3 sequence is 16 residues long. The CDR3 DNA reads as TGTGCCAGCAGCCCCGGGATAGCGGGATCCACAGATACGCAGTATTTT. Translated, it gives CASSPGIAGSTDTQYF.

This clone was found once. A much larger clone is a single base away; this may be a read error. The sample holds other DNA sequences that translate to the same CDR3. J is TRBJ1-2 and V is TRBV18; 7 bases are a match to TRBD1. The CDR3 has 15 amino acids. The germline V gene encodes CDR1 KGHSH and CDR2 LQKENI. CDR3 region: CASSLDRDSVYGYTF. CDR3 bases: TGTGCTAGCTCACTAGACAGGGATTCTGTCTATGGCTACACCTTC.

This chain connects TRBV10-3 to TRBJ2-5; D uncertain. The CDR3 spans 15 residues. Trimming took 0 bases from V and 0 from J, leaving 8 bases between them. Germline loops: CDR1 ENHRY, CDR2 SYGVKD. As DNA, the CDR3 is TGTGCCATCAGTGAGTCAGGTGGGAACCAAGAGACCCAGTACTTC. It codes for CAISESGGNQETQYF.

This clone was picked up a small number of times. The CDR3 DNA follows: TGTGCCAGCAGCCTACAAGTTCCCGGGGAGCTGTTTTTT. It encodes CASSLQVPGELFF. V gene TRBV7-3 combines with J gene TRBJ2-2, with D unresolved. With 5 bases removed from V and 6 bases from J, the gap between germline ends came to 10 bases. The CDR3 runs 13 residues. The germline V gene has CDR1 SGHTA and CDR2 FQGTGA.

For this clone: Additional DNA sequences in this sample encode the identical CDR3. The chain joins TRBV11-1 to TRBJ2-7, with 8 nucleotides matching TRBD2. The V and J ends lost 5 bases and 0 bases, in that order; junction bases with no gene match: 18. CDR1 and CDR2 (germline): SGHAT, FQDESV (reference sequence). This CDR3 spans 19 amino acids. The CDR3 loop reads CASSLTNNLAGLSSYEQYF. In DNA form, the CDR3 reads TGTGCCAGCAGCCTCACCAATAACTTAGCGGGGCTGAGCTCCTACGAGCAGTACTTC.

The rearrangement joins TRBV7-3 to TRBJ2-3; D gene unclear. The CDR3 sequence is 13 residues long. V lost 2 bases and J 2 bases, leaving 5 bases between the germline ends. Germline lookup yields CDR1 SGHTA and CDR2 FQGTGA. The CDR3 coding sequence is TGTGCCAGCAGCTTACAGGCCACAGATACGCAGTATTTT. Protein sequence: CASSLQATDTQYF.

The rearrangement joins TRBV18 to TRBJ2-7, with 7 bases fitting TRBD1. The length of the CDR3 is 15 residues. CDR1 and CDR2 from the germline V gene are KGHSH and LQKENI. V was clipped by 5 bases and J by 0 bases; unmatched bases: 7. The CDR3: CASSKGASNSYEQYF. CDR3 nucleotides: TGTGCCAGCTCAAAGGGGGCGTCCAACTCCTACGAGCAGTACTTC.

The rearrangement links TRBV30 to TRBJ2-1, with TRBD2 matching 7 bases. V was pared by 7 bases and J by 0 bases, with 6 bases of the junction left unmatched. The CDR3 covers 14 residues. Germline V CDR1 and CDR2: GTSNPN, SVGIG (reference sequence). The CDR3 protein is CAFGGGSSYNEQFF. In DNA, the CDR3 is TGTGCCTTTGGGGGGGGGAGCTCCTACAATGAGCAGTTCTTC.

The chain joins TRBV5-8 to TRBJ1-5; perhaps TRBD1 as D (6 bases). CDR3 length equals 15 residues. The germline CDR1 and CDR2 sequences are SGHTS and YDEGEE. V was cut by 1 base and J by 2 bases, with 10 bases left in between. CDR3 sequence: CASSLLGARNQPQHF. CDR3 DNA: TGTGCCAGCAGCTTGTTGGGGGCGCGCAATCAGCCCCAGCATTTT.

V usage is TRBV9 and J usage is TRBJ1-1, with D hard to call. V lost 0 bases and J lost 1, with 7 bases in between. The CDR3 extends over 14 amino acids. The germline gives CDR1 SGDLS, CDR2 YYNGEE. The CDR3 nucleotides are TGTGCCAGCAGCGTAGCTCCAGAGAACACTGAAGCTTTCTTT. Amino acid sequence: CASSVAPENTEAFF.

The chain carries TRBV9 and TRBJ1-1, with D unresolved. The CDR3 is made up of 13 amino acids. Trimming removed 4 bases at V and 5 bases at J, with 12 bases between. CDR1 is SGDLS and CDR2 is YYNGEE in the germline V gene. The CDR3 is CASSSSGRTEAFF. CDR3 nucleotide sequence: TGTGCCAGCAGCTCCTCGGGCAGGACTGAAGCTTTCTTT.

The table lists this clone with a count of one. This chain links TRBV6-4 with TRBJ2-2; 7 positions agree with TRBD1. The CDR3 runs to 16 residues. Germline V gene data show CDR1 as MRHNA and CDR2 as SNTAGT. The trim removed 0 bases at V and 5 bases at J, leaving 6 bases unmatched. CDR3 region: CASSDSSGTATGELFF. In DNA, the CDR3 is TGTGCCAGCAGTGACTCCTCCGGGACAGCGACCGGGGAGCTGTTTTTT.

The rearrangement uses TRBV5-1 and TRBJ1-2, with D perhaps matching TRBD1 (6 bases). V was trimmed by 5 bases and J by 5 bases, leaving 13 bases between them. Germline assignment: CDR1 SGHRS and CDR2 YFSETQ. The CDR3 has 13 residues. The CDR3 is CASSGGSRYGYTF. As DNA, the CDR3 is TGCGCCAGCAGTGGGGGCAGTCGTTATGGCTACACCTTC.

V and J are TRBV7-2 and TRBJ2-7; D gene ambiguous. The CDR3 is made up of 12 amino acids. V lost 4 bases, J lost 4 bases, and 8 bases lay in between. CDR1 and CDR2 from the germline V gene are SGHTA and FQGNSA. CDR3 DNA sequence: TGTGCCAGCAGCTCTTTGGGTTACGAGCAGTACTTC. It codes for CASSSLGYEQYF. The full variable domain, its missing parts supplied by reference TRBV7-2 and TRBJ2-7, is GAGVSQSPSNKVTEKGKDVELRCDPISGHTALYWYRQSLGQGLEFLIYFQGNSAPDKSGLPSDRFSAERTGGSVSTLTIQRTQQEDSAVYLCASSSLGYEQYFGPGTRLTVT.